This TCR beta chain is drawn from a study of OX40 agonist ivuxolimab in advanced cancers. Method: immunoSEQ multiplex PCR; TCRdb's copy keeps in-frame clones and lacks some. The data contain 65,000 to 95,000 clones, 91% of them seen just once; the ten biggest clones take up about 6.6%. Germline V gene lookup returns CDR1 PRHDT and CDR2 FYEKMQ (reference sequence). Trimming pared 1 base from V and 4 bases from J, leaving 5 bases between. The CDR3 contains 13 residues. The source material was CD4+ or CD8+ T cells sorted from blood, sampled in a trial of the OX40 agonist ivuxolimab. The clonotype was recovered from an adult with an advanced solid tumor such as melanoma, head and neck, liver or kidney cancer. This chain uses TRBV13 with TRBJ2-4; D is uncertain. The CDR3 reads CASSLDRKNIQYF. In DNA form, the CDR3 reads TGTGCCAGCAGCTTAGATCGAAAAAACATTCAGTACTTC.